The 29 T cell receptor beta chains presented below share a single source sample, sequenced in a study of radiotherapy plus CTLA-4 blockade in lung cancer listed by TCRdb under 2018. The library was generated by the immunoSEQ multiplex PCR assay. TCRdb obtained this table from immuneACCESS and retained in-frame rearrangements with V and J assigned. These tables miss some clones; where compared with another copy, unresolved V genes account for less than half of the shortfall, and the remainder is unexplained. The sample table shows 60,000 or so clones, and 70% to 85% are seen once. Almost 4% of the sample lies in the top ten. Source: peripheral blood, taken from a patient treated with radiotherapy plus ipilimumab. These receptors came from a human donor with non-small cell lung cancer who had a partial response to radiotherapy plus ipilimumab.

This clone was seen only a few times. This chain uses TRBV2 with TRBJ1-2; TRBD1 matches at 7 bases. Germline V gives CDR1 SNHLY, CDR2 FYNNEI. The J segment lost 4 bases and the V segment lost 6 bases, leaving 5 bases of the junction unmatched. CDR3 length: 13 residues. The CDR3 nucleotides are TGTGCCAGCAGAAACAGGGGTGGCTATGGCTACACCTTC. Its translation is CASRNRGGYGYTF.

This clone was observed once. This rearrangement joins TRBV5-4 to TRBJ2-5; D is possibly TRBD1 (5 bases). CDR1 and CDR2 from the germline V gene are SGHNT and YYREEE (reference sequence). Trimming removed 0 bases from V and 5 bases from J, with 14 bases in between. The CDR3 covers 15 residues. CDR3 sequence: CASSLAGQGGETQYF. For the CDR3, the DNA is TGTGCCAGCAGCTTGGCCGGGCAGGGTGGGGAGACCCAGTACTTC.

The genes are TRBV6-1 and TRBJ2-3; 7 nucleotides line up with TRBD2. The V segment lost 7 bases and the J segment 2 bases; nucleotides outside the gene matches: 6. The CDR3 length is 14 residues. Germline V gene data show CDR1 as MNHNS and CDR2 as SASEGT. The CDR3 sequence: CASIGTTYTDTQYF. The CDR3 DNA reads as TGTGCCAGCATTGGGACTACCTACACAGATACGCAGTATTTT.

This clone turned up a few times. Written as DNA, the CDR3 is TGTGCCAGCAGTTACGGTCTCGAGGGAAGCTATGGCTACACCTTC. Its translation: CASSYGLEGSYGYTF. J is TRBJ1-2 and V is TRBV6-5; D gene uncertain. Germline V CDR1 and CDR2: MNHEY, SVGAGI. The CDR3 is made up of 15 amino acids. V was cut by 2 bases and J by 4 bases, with 14 bases left in between.

The J gene is TRBJ1-1, the V gene TRBV2; D not resolved. The germline V gene has CDR1 SNHLY and CDR2 FYNNEI. The CDR3 spans 14 residues. V lost 6 bases and J 3 bases, leaving 14 bases between the germline ends. DNA for the CDR3: TGTGCCAGCAGGGCGGGGAGTCGGGACACTGAAGCTTTCTTT. This encodes CASRAGSRDTEAFF.

This CDR3 is CASKIQGEGNQPQHF. The CDR3 region has the DNA TGTGCCAGCAAGATACAGGGGGAAGGCAATCAGCCCCAGCATTTT. This chain joins TRBV6-1 and TRBJ1-5; TRBD1 matches 8 bases. J was trimmed by 2 bases and V by 7 bases; bases with no gene match: 7. CDR1 is MNHNS and CDR2 is SASEGT in the germline V gene. The CDR3 covers 15 residues.

The chain is built from TRBV6-1 and TRBJ1-4, with TRBD1 matching 9 bases. V was pared by 7 bases and J by 2 bases, with 5 bases of the junction left unmatched. The CDR3 has 15 amino acids. In germline, CDR1 is MNHNS, CDR2 SASEGT. The CDR3 protein is CASNVQGATNEKLFF. Written as DNA, the CDR3 is TGTGCCAGCAACGTACAGGGGGCCACTAATGAAAAACTGTTTTTT.

The chain links TRBV27 to TRBJ1-2; D gene uncertain. This CDR3 is built from 14 residues. The germline CDR1 and CDR2 sequences are MNHEY and SMNVEV (reference sequence). V gave up 1 base and J gave up 4 bases, with 10 bases separating them. The CDR3 DNA follows: TGTGCCAGCAGTTTATATGGGCGCAGCTATGGCTACACCTTC. It is translated as CASSLYGRSYGYTF.

CDR3 amino acids: CASSLFGQPNSPLHF. CDR3 sequence (DNA): TGTGCCAGCAGCCTCTTTGGACAGCCAAATTCACCCCTCCACTTT. V usage is TRBV5-5 and J usage is TRBJ1-6; D is perhaps TRBD1 (6 bases). The CDR3 totals 15 residues. CDR1 and CDR2 from the germline V gene are SGHKS and YYEKEE (reference sequence). V dropped 4 bases and J dropped 7 bases, with 15 bases sitting between them.

This chain connects TRBV2 to TRBJ2-7; no definite D call. The ends were cut back, 4 bases at V and 4 bases at J, with 8 bases in the middle. The CDR3 is 12 amino acids. Germline values: CDR1 SNHLY, CDR2 FYNNEI. This CDR3 reads CASSALNYEQYF. Written as DNA, the CDR3 is TGTGCCAGCAGTGCTCTAAATTACGAGCAGTACTTC. The whole variable domain, filled in from reference TRBV2 and TRBJ2-7, reads EPEVTQTPSHQVTQMGQEVILRCVPISNHLYFYWYRQILGQKVEFLVSFYNNEISEKSEIFDDQFSVERPDGSNFTLKIRSTKLEDSAMYFCASSALNYEQYFGPGTRLTVT.

This chain connects TRBV5-6 to TRBJ2-7, with 11 bases that match TRBD2. Germline CDR1 and CDR2: SGHDT and YYEEEE. Losses at the gene ends were 5 bases for V and 2 bases for J; bases not matched to a gene: 6. The CDR3 length is 15 residues. The CDR3 loop is CASSSPGLAAYEQYF. CDR3 nucleotides: TGTGCCAGCAGTTCGCCGGGACTAGCGGCCTACGAGCAGTACTTC. The whole variable domain, filled in from reference TRBV5-6 and TRBJ2-7, reads DAGVTQSPTHLIKTRGQQVTLRCSPKSGHDTVSWYQQALGQGPQFIFQYYEEEERQRGNFPDRFSGHQFPNYSSELNVNALLLGDSALYLCASSSPGLAAYEQYFGPGTRLTVT.

This chain uses TRBV14 with TRBJ2-7, with a possible D match to TRBD2 (6 bases). The ends were cut back, 1 base at V and 3 bases at J, with 10 bases in the middle. This CDR3 comprises 14 residues. In germline, CDR1 is SGHDN, CDR2 FVKESK. The CDR3 loop is CASSQVGGGYEQYF. The CDR3 DNA is TGTGCCAGCAGCCAAGTTGGGGGAGGCTACGAGCAGTACTTC.

V is TRBV19 and J is TRBJ1-1; TRBD1 agrees at 10 bases. The CDR3 sequence is 14 residues long. The J segment lost 8 bases and the V segment lost 5 bases, leaving 8 bases of the junction unmatched. Germline CDR1 LNHDA, CDR2 SQIVND (reference sequence). The DNA for the CDR3 is TGTGCCAGTAGTGGACAGGGGGTCGGAGCGGAAGCTTTCTTT. As protein: CASSGQGVGAEAFF.

The J gene is TRBJ1-6, the V gene TRBV7-6; D is uncertain. Germline V gives CDR1 SGHVS, CDR2 FNYEAQ. V lost 5 bases and J 0 bases, leaving 20 bases between the germline ends. The CDR3 covers 19 residues. DNA of the CDR3: TGTGCCAGCAGCCCTCCCGCTCTGGCAGGTAGCTCCTATAATTCACCCCTCCACTTT. It specifies CASSPPALAGSSYNSPLHF.

The gene calls are TRBV11-2 and TRBJ2-2, with D perhaps TRBD1 (6 bases). CDR3 size: 15 residues. CDR1 is SGHAT and CDR2 is FQNNGV in the germline V gene. The V and J ends lost 2 bases and 4 bases respectively, with 11 bases between them. The CDR3 loop reads CASSLPGTLTGELFF. The CDR3 DNA follows: TGTGCCAGCAGCTTACCTGGGACACTCACCGGGGAGCTGTTTTTT.

The gene calls are TRBV4-1 and TRBJ1-5; possible D gene TRBD1, 5 bases. V dropped 4 bases and J dropped 3 bases, with 10 bases sitting between them. CDR3 size: 14 residues. The germline V gene has CDR1 MGHRA and CDR2 YSYEKL. The chain's CDR3 is CASSLDRINQPQHF. CDR3 in DNA: TGCGCCAGCAGCCTTGACAGAATCAATCAGCCCCAGCATTTT.

J is TRBJ2-3 and V is TRBV19; 8 nucleotides agree with TRBD2. Germline V lookup: CDR1 LNHDA, CDR2 SQIVND (reference sequence). The CDR3 has 16 residues. V dropped 5 bases and J dropped 2; count of bases not matched to a gene: 9. CDR3 bases: TGTGCCAGTAGTGGAGCGGGGGTGACCCTCACAGATACGCAGTATTTT. Translation: CASSGAGVTLTDTQYF.

This clone was observed once. The chain combines TRBV5-1 with TRBJ2-1; D is perhaps TRBD1 (6 bases). V was clipped by 3 bases and J by 6 bases, with 16 bases between them. Looked up from germline, CDR1 is SGHRS and CDR2 is YFSETQ. The CDR3 has 15 residues. The CDR3 DNA reads TGCGCCAGCAGCTCGGACGCTGACAGGAGCAATGAGCAGTTCTTC. Residues: CASSSDADRSNEQFF.

The rearrangement links TRBV7-3 to TRBJ1-5; the D gene is possibly TRBD1 (5 bases). CDR1 and CDR2 from the germline V gene are SGHTA and FQGTGA. Trimming removed 4 bases at V and 4 bases at J, with 8 bases between. There are 13 residues in the CDR3. CDR3 residues: CASSSTANQPQHF. CDR3 bases: TGTGCCAGCAGCTCGACAGCGAATCAGCCCCAGCATTTT.

V is TRBV5-4 and J is TRBJ1-6; no clear D gene. CDR3 length: 14 residues. The germline V gene encodes CDR1 SGHNT and CDR2 YYREEE (reference sequence). V was shortened by 0 bases and J by 7 bases, with 8 bases between the two germline ends. The CDR3 loop is CASSLAQSNSPLHF. CDR3 coding DNA: TGTGCCAGCAGCTTGGCACAGTCGAATTCACCCCTCCACTTT.

DNA of the CDR3: TGCGCCAGCAGCTTGGGCACAGCGGGGGCGGCCATCTACGAGCAGTACTTC. Its translation: CASSLGTAGAAIYEQYF. The chain is built from TRBV5-1 and TRBJ2-7; 8 bases map to TRBD2. This CDR3 comprises 17 residues. Germline V gene sequence: CDR1 SGHRS, CDR2 YFSETQ. The trim removed 0 bases at V and 3 bases at J, leaving 11 bases unmatched.

The chain is built from TRBV19 and TRBJ1-1; perhaps TRBD1 as D (6 bases). V lost 2 bases and J lost 4, with 11 bases in between. The CDR3 length is 14 residues. Looked up from germline, CDR1 is LNHDA and CDR2 is SQIVND (reference sequence). The CDR3 loop is CASSITGSGTEAFF. Written as DNA, the CDR3 is TGTGCCAGTAGTATAACAGGGAGTGGCACTGAAGCTTTCTTT.

This clone was counted a few times. The CDR3 region is CASSLLHPLRQPQHF. The CDR3 DNA reads as TGTGCCAGCAGTTTACTCCACCCGTTGCGGCAGCCCCAGCATTTT. The rearrangement joins TRBV27 to TRBJ1-5; D call uncertain. The germline V gene has CDR1 MNHEY and CDR2 SMNVEV (reference sequence). CDR3 length: 15 residues. V was shortened by 2 bases and J by 7 bases, with 15 bases between the two germline ends.

The rearrangement uses TRBV19 and TRBJ2-7; D may be TRBD2 (6 bases). Germline V gene data show CDR1 as LNHDA and CDR2 as SQIVND (reference sequence). V lost 8 bases and J lost 0, with 14 bases in between. This CDR3 has 14 amino acids. The DNA for the CDR3 is TGTGCCAGTCAATTCGGAGGGAGCTCCTACGAGCAGTACTTC. This encodes CASQFGGSSYEQYF.

The genes are TRBV5-1 and TRBJ1-2; 8 nucleotides agree with TRBD1. J gave up 1 base and V 2 bases, and 4 bases lay outside the gene matches. The CDR3 loop spans 15 amino acids. Looked up from germline, CDR1 is SGHRS and CDR2 is YFSETQ. The CDR3 sequence: CASSFGTGFNYGYTF. CDR3 bases: TGCGCCAGCAGCTTCGGGACAGGCTTTAACTATGGCTACACCTTC.

This chain uses TRBV18 with TRBJ2-5; D possibly corresponds to TRBD1 (5 bases). Germline CDR1 is KGHSH and CDR2 is LQKENI. The CDR3 loop spans 14 amino acids. Trimming removed 4 bases from V and 2 bases from J, with 11 bases in between. The CDR3 loop reads CASSLSGLQETQYF. As DNA, the CDR3 is TGTGCCAGCTCACTATCAGGGTTACAAGAGACCCAGTACTTC.

This clone was observed a single time. This chain uses TRBV4-3 with TRBJ2-5, with a possible D match to TRBD2 (5 bases). The CDR3 has 14 residues. Germline V CDR1 and CDR2: LGHNA, YSLEER. The V and J ends lost 1 base and 2 bases respectively, with 8 bases between them. The CDR3 sequence: CASSQGAGQETQYF. CDR3 coding DNA: TGCGCCAGCAGCCAAGGGGCGGGTCAAGAGACCCAGTACTTC.

The chain joins TRBV5-4 to TRBJ1-6, with TRBD1 matching 9 bases. Per germline, CDR1 SGHNT and CDR2 YYREEE (reference sequence). With 4 bases clipped from V and 8 bases from J, the junction kept 16 bases outside the gene matches. This CDR3 comprises 18 residues. This CDR3 reads CASSTGQGRSVPDSPLHF. In nucleotides, the CDR3 is TGTGCCAGCAGCACCGGACAGGGGCGATCAGTTCCTGATTCACCCCTCCACTTT. The variable domain in full, with the rest retrieved from reference TRBV5-4 and TRBJ1-6, is ETGVTQSPTHLIKTRGQQVTLRCSSQSGHNTVSWYQQALGQGPQFIFQYYREEENGRGNFPPRFSGLQFPNYSSELNVNALELDDSALYLCASSTGQGRSVPDSPLHFGNGTRLTVT.

The J gene is TRBJ2-1, the V gene TRBV29-1; 7 bases are a match to TRBD2. Unmatched junction bases numbered 6, after V lost 7 bases and J lost 0 bases. The CDR3 loop spans 14 amino acids. CDR1 and CDR2 (germline): SQVTM, ANQGSEA. This CDR3 reads CSAWGGSSYNEQFF. Written as DNA, the CDR3 is TGCAGCGCGTGGGGGGGGAGCTCCTACAATGAGCAGTTCTTC.